This TCR beta chain originates from a study of blood T cell repertoires in COVID-19 (TCRdb year 2020). Study-level background: Samples from collaborators originated in the United States, Italy and Spain and spanned both the acute and convalescent phases of COVID-19. A freely available public database, intended as a resource for researchers studying the immune response to SARS-CoV-2, is where the repertoires were released. Nearly every sample came with metadata listing a de-identified subject ID, COVID-19 status, age in years and sex. The material from the prospective study consisted of cDNA or gDNA derived from T cells, B-cell-depleted T cells, or PBMCs. The samples were drawn from two sources: the first 160 participants of the ongoing ImmuneRACE study, and over 950 subjects contributed by 6 global collaborators. Where HLA class I and class II types were available, the types were taken from metadata supplied by the sample provider, not from assay-based typing. Deeply sampled blood TCRbeta repertoires from subjects exposed to, actively infected with, or recovered from COVID-19 were included in the dataset. What the authors observed across the whole study: The amount of clinical and demographic metadata varied by source and participant and was provided uncurated.

V is pared back by 6 bases and J by 8 bases, with 14 bases lying between the germline termini. As encoded in the germline V gene (reference sequence), CDR1 is SEHNR while CDR2 is FQNEAQ. The CDR3 goes from the cysteine to the phenylalanine over 13 residues. Of the read, only the CDR3 DNA is kept; its 39 bases are in frame from base 1. Details on this clone: Its antigen has not been determined. No clone much larger than this one lies a single base away; base qualities are absent.

TCRbeta CDR3 regions were amplified from genomic DNA by means of the immunoSEQ Assay, a bias-controlled multiplex PCR. The authors' analysis ran thus. The number of nucleated cells in each sample was estimated by amplification of reference gene primers within the assay. Sequence reads were collapsed and filtered to measure the absolute abundance of every unique TCRbeta CDR3 rearrangement. For each sample, productive Simpson clonality was calculated as the square root of Simpson's diversity index over productive rearrangements. TCRdb holds this immuneACCESS table with in-frame rearrangements only. Some clones are missing; in checked studies, unresolved V genes explain under half, and the rest has no known cause. Clonal size and the V and J genes are those of that table, whereas D and trimming came from the DNA. The sample includes under 85,000 clones, with 88% observed a single time. The top ten constitute more than 5.5% of the sample.

Collaborating institutions collected whole blood in K2EDTA tubes following their own protocols. For TCRbeta analysis, collaborators shipped samples in one of three forms: frozen whole blood, isolated PBMCs, or DNA extracted from either of those sample types. Sequenced: peripheral blood. The origin of this receptor is a man aged 65 to 79 with acute or convalescent COVID-19. The sequence joins TRBV7-9 to TRBJ2-1; D gene: possibly TRBD2, on 5 matching bases. CDR3 reads: CASSSELSHEQFF. At the DNA level, the sequence is TGTGCCAGCAGTAGCGAACTGAGCCATGAGCAGTTCTTC.